This TCR beta chain appears in the sequencing data of a study of metastatic and nonmetastatic thyroid tumors. Study background: Repertoires from blood and tumor or nodule tissue of malignant and benign thyroid patients were compared. Study conclusions and caveats: Versus benign nodules, malignant thyroid tumors reportedly had significantly higher TCR beta diversity, in blood and tumor.

All patients reached thyroid surgery having received no treatment beforehand. Per the germline V gene, CDR1 is KGHSH and CDR2 is LQKENI. The germline V and J ends were trimmed by 3 bases and 5 bases, with 16 bases remaining between them. CDR3 size: 16 residues. Concerning this clone itself: Its matching antigen is unknown.

Original analysis: Variation in CDR3 across clinicopathological groups served as the basis for constructing a distant-metastasis classifier in papillary thyroid cancer. TCRdb called clones again from the PCR reads with MiXCR. TCRdb, not the original authors, processed these V and J calls. The repertoire holds fewer than 15,000 clones, with around a quarter as singletons. The chain couples TRBV18 to TRBJ1-4; D unresolved. The clonotype comes from a female donor with papillary thyroid cancer or a benign thyroid nodule (not recorded which). Some clones in this sample may be carry-over from other donors' samples. Sequenced material: blood. The chain's CDR3 is CASSPRGRQLNEKLFF. CDR3 sequence (DNA): TGTGCCAGCTCACCCCGCGGACGGCAGCTGAATGAAAAACTGTTTTTT.